The next 19 T cell receptor beta chains were all read from a single sample in a study of PD-1 blockade in classical Hodgkin lymphoma. Profiling relied on immunoSEQ multiplex PCR, and the TCRdb table lists in-frame clones only, not all of them. Found here are some 8,400 clones, approximately 80% of them singletons; the top ten hold approximately 25%. Time point: cycle 4 day 1 (C4D1), after 6 weeks of nivolumab. With no exception, relapse followed autologous stem cell transplantation in all patients, and brentuximab vedotin exposure varied. Magnetic negative selection was used to purify CD8+ T cells from thawed PBMCs. Sample: CD8+ T cells from blood, taken before the fourth cycle of nivolumab. The receptors come from a human donor with classical Hodgkin lymphoma.

The rearrangement joins TRBV10-3 to TRBJ2-3; weak D call: TRBD2 (6 bases). Germline lookup yields CDR1 ENHRY and CDR2 SYGVKD. V was clipped by 0 bases and J by 1 base, with 14 bases between them. The CDR3 loop spans 17 amino acids. CDR3 DNA sequence: TGTGCCATCAGTGAGTCAGGAGTAGCGGTACGCACAGATACGCAGTATTTT. Protein product: CAISESGVAVRTDTQYF.

The chain joins TRBV27 to TRBJ2-7; 7 nucleotides agree with TRBD2. V lost 5 bases and J lost 6; bases outside the gene matches: 4. The germline gives CDR1 MNHEY, CDR2 SMNVEV (reference sequence). There are 12 residues in the CDR3. In DNA, the CDR3 is TGTGCCAGCAGTCCTGGACTAGGCGAGCAGTACTTC. It is translated as CASSPGLGEQYF.

V and J are TRBV6-5 and TRBJ2-7; TRBD1 matches at 9 bases. This CDR3 has 16 residues. The J segment lost 5 bases and the V segment lost 4 bases, leaving 12 bases of the junction unmatched. In germline, CDR1 is MNHEY, CDR2 SVGAGI. CDR3 sequence (DNA): TGTGCCAGCAGTTCCCCCACCGGGACAGGGCCTCACGAGCAGTACTTC. It codes for CASSSPTGTGPHEQYF.

The sample holds a few counts of this clone. The chain uses TRBV27 and TRBJ2-7; D might be TRBD1 (5 bases). This CDR3 has 14 amino acids. The V end lost 5 bases, the J end lost 2 bases, and 13 bases lay between the germline ends. Per germline, CDR1 MNHEY and CDR2 SMNVEV (reference sequence). CDR3 nucleotides: TGTGCCAGCAGTGGCGCGACAGCCACCTACGAGCAGTACTTC. This codes for CASSGATATYEQYF.

This chain joins TRBV23-1 and TRBJ2-1; 7 nucleotides line up with TRBD2. TRBV23-1 is an ORF; its function is uncertain. The CDR3 consists of 15 residues. Germline trimming cut 3 bases from V and 4 bases from J; bases unmatched to any gene: 6. As DNA, the CDR3 is TGCGCCAGCAGTCAGCCGGGGAGGGTGTACAATGAGCAGTTCTTC. It codes for CASSQPGRVYNEQFF.

This chain joins TRBV11-2 and TRBJ1-5; no firm D call. The germline V gene has CDR1 SGHAT and CDR2 FQNNGV. V lost 1 base and J lost 1, with 5 bases in between. The CDR3 is made up of 14 amino acids. The CDR3 spells CASSLAGSNQPQHF. In nucleotides, the CDR3 is TGTGCCAGCAGCTTAGCCGGCAGCAATCAGCCCCAGCATTTT. The whole variable domain, filled in from reference TRBV11-2 and TRBJ1-5, reads EAGVAQSPRYKIIEKRQSVAFWCNPISGHATLYWYQQILGQGPKLLIQFQNNGVVDDSQLPKDRFSAERLKGVDSTLKIQPAKLEDSAVYLCASSLAGSNQPQHFGDGTRLSIL.

The J gene is TRBJ2-3, the V gene TRBV14; D is possibly TRBD1 (6 bases). The CDR3 is made up of 13 amino acids. Trimming shortened V by 1 base and J by 6 bases, and 8 bases separated the two germline ends. Germline loops: CDR1 SGHDN, CDR2 FVKESK. CDR3 nucleotides: TGTGCCAGCAGCCAAGGGGGGCGGGATACGCAGTATTTT. Translated, it gives CASSQGGRDTQYF.

The V and J genes are TRBV7-9 and TRBJ2-5; D is unresolved. Trimming left V 0 bases short and J 4 bases short, with 3 bases between. Per the germline V gene, CDR1 is SEHNR and CDR2 is FQNEAQ (reference sequence). This CDR3 is built from 12 residues. For the CDR3, the DNA is TGTGCCAGCAGCTTAGCCCTAGAGACCCAGTACTTC. It is translated as CASSLALETQYF.

This chain's CDR3 is CASSQYTSDYTF. The CDR3 bases are TGCGCCAGCAGCCAATATACTTCAGACTACACCTTC. This chain joins TRBV4-1 and TRBJ1-2, with D unresolved. This CDR3 spans 12 amino acids. Trimming stripped 2 bases from V and 10 bases from J, with 11 bases between. The germline CDR1 and CDR2 sequences are MGHRA and YSYEKL.

The chain joins TRBV11-3 to TRBJ2-3; D is perhaps TRBD2 (7 bases). V dropped 5 bases and J dropped 3 bases, with 15 bases sitting between them. This CDR3 region has 15 residues. Per the germline V gene, CDR1 is SGHNT and CDR2 is YENEEA. The CDR3 spells CASSLGGGWTDTQYF. For the CDR3, the DNA is TGTGCCAGCAGCCTAGGGGGGGGTTGGACAGATACGCAGTATTTT.

The V and J genes are TRBV5-1 and TRBJ2-1; 9 positions agree with TRBD2. V gave up 4 bases and J gave up 2 bases; unmatched junction bases: 13. Per the germline V gene, CDR1 is SGHRS and CDR2 is YFSETQ. The CDR3 is 18 residues long. The CDR3 DNA follows: TGCGCCAGCAGCCCCCGAATAGCGCGGGGGGGCCCCTACAATGAGCAGTTCTTC. It yields the protein CASSPRIARGGPYNEQFF.

The chain couples TRBV5-6 to TRBJ1-1; weak D call: TRBD1 (5 bases). Germline CDR1 is SGHDT and CDR2 is YYEEEE. The CDR3 is made up of 14 amino acids. V lost 0 bases, J lost 2 bases, and 8 bases lay in between. In DNA form, the CDR3 reads TGTGCCAGCAGCTTGGCGGGGGAAAACACTGAAGCTTTCTTT. It translates to CASSLAGENTEAFF.

V is TRBV19 and J is TRBJ1-5; the D is unclear. CDR1 is LNHDA, CDR2 SQIVND, per germline (reference sequence). V was trimmed by 2 bases and J by 7 bases, leaving 9 bases between them. This CDR3 has 13 residues. CDR3 amino acids: CASSISGVQPQHF. The CDR3 nucleotides read TGTGCCAGTAGTATATCCGGGGTACAGCCCCAGCATTTT. The full variable domain, rest sourced from reference TRBV19 and TRBJ1-5, is DGGITQSPKYLFRKEGQNVTLSCEQNLNHDAMYWYRQDPGQGLRLIYYSQIVNDFQKGDIAEGYSVSREKKESFPLTVTSAQKNPTAFYLCASSISGVQPQHFGDGTRLSIL.

This chain connects TRBV5-1 to TRBJ2-3; D is unresolved. CDR1 is SGHRS and CDR2 is YFSETQ in the germline V gene. V was pared by 0 bases and J by 5 bases, with 4 bases between. The CDR3 has 12 residues. CDR3 nucleotide sequence: TGCGCCAGCAGCTTGGATGGAGATACGCAGTATTTT. Amino acid sequence: CASSLDGDTQYF.

The chain links TRBV11-2 to TRBJ2-7, with D hard to call. Germline assignment: CDR1 SGHAT and CDR2 FQNNGV. The CDR3 has 13 residues. V lost 2 bases and J lost 3, with 8 bases in between. The CDR3 sequence: CASSLPSYYEQYF. The DNA of the CDR3 is TGTGCCAGCAGCTTACCGTCTTACTACGAGCAGTACTTC.

This chain connects TRBV28 to TRBJ1-5, with D tentatively TRBD1 (5 bases). Germline V CDR1 and CDR2: MDHEN, SYDVKM. The V end lost 4 bases, the J end lost 5 bases, and 24 bases lay between the germline ends. CDR3 length equals 18 residues. The CDR3 sequence is CASSSITGQGWVDQPQHF. The CDR3, as DNA: TGTGCCAGCAGTTCAATCACCGGGCAGGGATGGGTGGATCAGCCCCAGCATTTT.

The chain carries TRBV19 and TRBJ2-1, with TRBD2 matching over 7 bases. The germline CDR1 and CDR2 sequences are LNHDA and SQIVND (reference sequence). The CDR3 spans 15 residues. Trimming at V came to 5 bases and at J to 2 bases, leaving 6 bases not matched to a gene. CDR3 sequence reads: CASSDGGGPYNEQFF. CDR3 DNA: TGTGCCAGTAGTGATGGGGGAGGGCCCTACAATGAGCAGTTCTTC.

This clone turned up a few times. This chain uses TRBV6-5 with TRBJ1-6; D perhaps matches TRBD1 (5 bases). From germline, CDR1 is MNHEY and CDR2 SVGAGI. The CDR3 is made up of 14 amino acids. Trimming took off 5 bases at V and 11 bases at J, with 16 bases between the two ends. CDR3 sequence: CASSQWGSSAPLHF. The CDR3 coding sequence is TGTGCCAGCAGTCAGTGGGGGTCTTCGGCACCCCTCCACTTT.

The chain carries TRBV19 and TRBJ2-3; tentative D call: TRBD1 (6 bases). Germline V gene lookup returns CDR1 LNHDA and CDR2 SQIVND (reference sequence). The CDR3 has 13 amino acids. Trimming left V 9 bases short and J 2 bases short, with 12 bases between. In DNA form, the CDR3 reads TGTGCCAGAGGGGGAGAGAACACAGATACGCAGTATTTT. Translation: CARGGENTDTQYF. Using reference TRBV19 and TRBJ2-3 for the parts outside the CDR3, the full variable domain is DGGITQSPKYLFRKEGQNVTLSCEQNLNHDAMYWYRQDPGQGLRLIYYSQIVNDFQKGDIAEGYSVSREKKESFPLTVTSAQKNPTAFYLCARGGENTDTQYFGPGTRLTVL.